Listed below are T cell receptor beta chains from one sample, sequenced in a study of OX40 agonist ivuxolimab in advanced cancers. Sequencing was performed with immunoSEQ multiplex PCR; in TCRdb, only in-frame clones are kept and a portion is missing. The sample contains approximately 89,000 clones, 91% of which appear only once. The sample consisted of CD4+ or CD8+ T cells sorted from blood, taken in a trial of the OX40 agonist ivuxolimab. The receptor source for this set is an adult with an advanced solid tumor such as melanoma, head and neck, liver or kidney cancer. Both conserved end residues are part of each CDR3. A D gene is named only where the DNA matches it firmly. The size of a clone is reported for some rows only, either as once, few or many, or as a class for expanded clones.

cdr3_nt cdr3_aa j_call clone_size v_call d_call
TGTGCCAGCTCACCACCGGGACAGGCCTTGGTGAACACCATATATTTT CASSPPGQALVNTIYF TRBJ1-3 NA TRBV18 TRBD1
TGTGCCAGCAGCCGCCTCCCCACAGGGTTGAACACTGAAGCTTTCTTT CASSRLPTGLNTEAFF TRBJ1-1 once TRBV11-2 NA
TGTGCCAGCAGTTACGGGCTAGCGGGGGGCACAGATACGCAGTATTTT CASSYGLAGGTDTQYF TRBJ2-3 NA TRBV6-5 TRBD2
TGTGCCAGCAGCCAAGATGTTTCGGGGAGGGAAAATCAGCCCCAGCATTTT CASSQDVSGRENQPQHF TRBJ1-5 NA TRBV4-2 NA
TGTGCCAGCAGTGCAACCGGGACAGGGAACACCGGGGAGCTGTTTTTT CASSATGTGNTGELFF TRBJ2-2 NA TRBV28 TRBD1
TGTGCCAGCAGCTACAGGGGGCCTACCTACGAGCAGTACTTC CASSYRGPTYEQYF TRBJ2-7 NA TRBV11-2 TRBD1
TGTGCCAGCAGCTTGGTTCCCACTTCCTACGAGCAGTACTTC CASSLVPTSYEQYF TRBJ2-7 NA TRBV5-4 NA
TGTGCCAGCAGCTTATTTTTAGGCGGGAGGAGTGAGCAGTTCTTC CASSLFLGGRSEQFF TRBJ2-1 NA TRBV7-9 TRBD2
TGTGCCAGCAGTTCTTTGTTTGGACAGGGGATCGGGGAGCTGTTTTTT CASSSLFGQGIGELFF TRBJ2-2 NA TRBV6-5 TRBD1
TGTGCCAGCAGTTTAGTCATGAACACTGAAGCTTTCTTT CASSLVMNTEAFF TRBJ1-1 NA TRBV28 NA
TGTGCCATCGGTCCGGGGAGTGGAACAGATACGCAGTATTTT CAIGPGSGTDTQYF TRBJ2-3 once TRBV10-3 NA
TGTGCCAGCAGCTTAGGCGGCACTAATGAAAAACTGTTTTTT CASSLGGTNEKLFF TRBJ1-4 once TRBV11-3 NA
TGCGCCAGCAGTCAATCGGTCAGGACCGTCTCCTACGAGCAGTACTTC CASSQSVRTVSYEQYF TRBJ2-7 NA TRBV23-1 NA
TGTGCCAGCAGTGGTTCGGCGGGGGGAGGAACCGGGGAGCTGTTTTTT CASSGSAGGGTGELFF TRBJ2-2 NA TRBV25-1 TRBD2
TGTGCCAGCATCTCTTGGGGAGGGGCCCACGAGCAGTACTTC CASISWGGAHEQYF TRBJ2-7 NA TRBV28 TRBD2
TGTGCCAGCTCACCACGGGGGGAAGGACTATATGGCTACACCTTC CASSPRGEGLYGYTF TRBJ1-2 NA TRBV18 NA
TGTGCCAGCAACGCTGTCGGAACTAATGAAAAACTGTTTTTT CASNAVGTNEKLFF TRBJ1-4 NA TRBV28 NA
TGCGCCAGCAGCCAAGATTCTGGCGCAGGGGCTTACTCCCAGCATTTT CASSQDSGAGAYSQHF TRBJ1-5 NA TRBV4-1 NA
TGTGCCAGCAGTTACTCGTTCACAGGATCTACCTACGAGCAGTACTTC CASSYSFTGSTYEQYF TRBJ2-7 NA TRBV6-5 NA
TGTGCCAGCAGCCCCGAGCAGGGTGGGGAGACCCAGTACTTC CASSPEQGGETQYF TRBJ2-5 few TRBV9 NA
TGTGCCAGCAGTACGTCAAGCGGGAGTTTCAATGAGCAGTTCTTC CASSTSSGSFNEQFF TRBJ2-1 NA TRBV4-2 TRBD2
TGTGCCTGGGCCCCGTTGTCAGGGGTCTACGAGCAGTACTTC CAWAPLSGVYEQYF TRBJ2-7 NA TRBV30 NA
TGTGCCAGCAGCTCCACGAGGCGGATGAGCGCGGTAGAGACCCAGTACTTC CASSSTRRMSAVETQYF TRBJ2-5 NA TRBV9 NA
TGTGCCAGCAGCTTGGCGATTGCTGGGACCACAGATACGCAGTATTTT CASSLAIAGTTDTQYF TRBJ2-3 once TRBV5-8 NA
TGTGCCAGCTCACCACGGGGGGGCAATGAAAAACTGTTTTTT CASSPRGGNEKLFF TRBJ1-4 NA TRBV18 NA
TGCGCCAGCACCCCGGGGGGCGGGGGCACAGATACGCAGTATTTT CASTPGGGGTDTQYF TRBJ2-3 NA TRBV5-1 NA
TGTGCCAGTAGGAGGACAGGGGCTAGCGGAGATACGCAGTATTTT CASRRTGASGDTQYF TRBJ2-3 NA TRBV19 TRBD1
TGTGCCAGTCGCCCCGGGACAGGGGCGCCCAATGAGCAGTTCTTC CASRPGTGAPNEQFF TRBJ2-1 NA TRBV19 TRBD1
TGTGCCAGCAGCCCCACAGGGAGGGAGGGAGCTTTCTTT CASSPTGREGAFF TRBJ1-1 NA TRBV7-2 NA
TGTGCCAGCAGTTTATTGCCGGGTATCTATGGCTACACCTTC CASSLLPGIYGYTF TRBJ1-2 NA TRBV28 NA
TGTGCCAGCAGTTACTCCGACTTTGGGACTGAAGCTTTCTTT CASSYSDFGTEAFF TRBJ1-1 NA TRBV6-6 NA